These 15 T cell receptor beta chains were sequenced from one sample in a study of T cell responses to AZD1222 COVID-19 vaccine. TCRdb's copy holds only in-frame clones and misses some; the assay was immunoSEQ multiplex PCR. The sample yields 75,000 to 85,000 clones, approximately 86% seen once. The sample here was peripheral blood, taken on day 0 of AZD1222 vaccination. Source of these receptors: an adult in good health.

This chain joins TRBV7-9 and TRBJ2-1; D is perhaps TRBD2 (6 bases). Germline CDR1 reads SEHNR; CDR2 reads FQNEAQ (reference sequence). V was trimmed by 1 base and J by 7 bases, leaving 14 bases between them. The CDR3 extends over 15 amino acids. CDR3 DNA sequence: TGTGCCAGCAGCTTAGTAGCGGAGGGGTGGAATGAGCAGTTCTTC. This codes for CASSLVAEGWNEQFF. Based on the CDR3 plus reference TRBV7-9 and TRBJ2-1, the full variable domain is DTGVSQNPRHKITKRGQNVTFRCDPISEHNRLYWYRQTLGQGPEFLTYFQNEAQLEKSRLLSDRFSAERPKGSFSTLEIQRTEQGDSAMYLCASSLVAEGWNEQFFGPGTRLTVL.

The J gene is TRBJ1-2, the V gene TRBV7-9, with no clear D. This CDR3 is 14 amino acids long. V was pared by 5 bases and J by 4 bases, with 14 bases between. Germline V gives CDR1 SEHNR, CDR2 FQNEAQ (reference sequence). CDR3 nucleotides: TGTGCCAGCAGCCCCGGACCGGGAGGCTATGGCTACACCTTC. Protein sequence: CASSPGPGGYGYTF.

The chain is built from TRBV3-1 (or the pseudogene TRBV3-2) and TRBJ1-3; D gene unclear. Germline V CDR1 and CDR2: LGHDT, YNNKEL (reference sequence). V lost 1 base and J 0 bases, leaving 7 bases between the germline ends. The CDR3 contains 15 residues. This CDR3 is CASSQGSDSGNTIYF. CDR3 nucleotide sequence: TGTGCCAGCAGCCAAGGCTCGGACTCTGGAAACACCATATATTTT.

The rearrangement uses TRBV11-2 and TRBJ2-7, with TRBD1 identical over 7 bases. Germline V gene lookup returns CDR1 SGHAT and CDR2 FQNNGV. The CDR3 runs to 16 residues. The V segment lost 5 bases and the J segment 7 bases; nucleotides outside the gene matches: 17. Here the CDR3 DNA reads TGTGCCAGCAGCCCAGGGGGATCCTCCGCCCCTTGGGAGCAGTACTTC. Translating gives CASSPGGSSAPWEQYF. The full variable domain, its missing parts supplied by reference TRBV11-2 and TRBJ2-7, is EAGVAQSPRYKIIEKRQSVAFWCNPISGHATLYWYQQILGQGPKLLIQFQNNGVVDDSQLPKDRFSAERLKGVDSTLKIQPAKLEDSAVYLCASSPGGSSAPWEQYFGPGTRLTVT.

The chain recombines TRBV7-6 with TRBJ2-3; 9 bases match TRBD2. The V gene end was trimmed by 2 bases and the J gene end by 4 bases; junction bases not matched to a gene: 7. The CDR3 totals 16 residues. The germline gives CDR1 SGHVS, CDR2 FNYEAQ. The CDR3 coding sequence is TGTGCCAGCAGCTTATTTGCTAGCGGGAACTCAGATACGCAGTATTTT. Its protein is CASSLFASGNSDTQYF.

This clone showed up just once. The chain employs TRBV5-4 and TRBJ2-1, with 7 positions matching TRBD1. CDR3 length: 14 amino acids. The germline V gene has CDR1 SGHNT and CDR2 YYREEE (reference sequence). V dropped 4 bases and J dropped 2; count of bases not matched to a gene: 3. The CDR3, as DNA: TGTGCCAGCAGCACCGGGACAGCCTACAATGAGCAGTTCTTC. This gives the protein CASSTGTAYNEQFF.

The genes are TRBV5-1 and TRBJ2-7; tentatively, D is TRBD1 or TRBD2 (6 bases each). Trimming cost V 0 bases and J 5 bases, with 12 bases left between them. Germline CDR1 SGHRS, CDR2 YFSETQ. The CDR3 is made up of 14 amino acids. The CDR3 coding sequence is TGCGCCAGCAGCTTGGAGTGGGGGGCCGACGAGCAGTACTTC. The encoded protein is CASSLEWGADEQYF.

The chain links TRBV7-2 to TRBJ1-2; unclear D gene. With 3 bases removed from V and 10 bases from J, the gap between germline ends came to 12 bases. Germline CDR1 is SGHTA and CDR2 is FQGNSA. This CDR3 is built from 12 residues. The CDR3 DNA reads as TGTGCCAGCAGCTTCCGGTCATTACACTACACCTTC. Amino acid sequence: CASSFRSLHYTF.

This sequence joins TRBV6-4 and TRBJ1-5, with a tentative D call TRBD1 (5 bases). Per the germline V gene, CDR1 is MRHNA and CDR2 is SNTAGT. V lost 3 bases and J lost 0, with 15 bases in between. CDR3 size: 17 residues. CDR3 sequence: CASSDGGLLNSNQPQHF. CDR3 sequence (DNA): TGTGCCAGCAGTGATGGGGGTTTGTTAAATAGCAATCAGCCCCAGCATTTT.

This chain joins TRBV27 and TRBJ2-7, with 7 bases identical to TRBD2. V shed 3 bases and J 8 bases; nucleotides not matched to a gene: 7. Germline V CDR1 and CDR2: MNHEY, SMNVEV (reference sequence). The CDR3 spans 13 residues. The CDR3: CASSFRGVGQQYF. CDR3 nucleotide sequence: TGTGCCAGCAGTTTTCGGGGGGTCGGGCAGCAGTACTTC.

This clone is a singleton in its sample. The chain employs TRBV28 and TRBJ2-5, with D hard to call. Between the trimmed V and J ends, which lost 4 bases and 6 bases, there was a span of 12 bases. Germline lookup yields CDR1 MDHEN and CDR2 SYDVKM. This CDR3 comprises 13 residues. The CDR3 is CASSSSDAKTQYF. CDR3 nucleotides: TGTGCCAGCAGTTCGTCGGACGCCAAGACCCAGTACTTC.

The V call is TRBV5-1, the J call TRBJ2-7, with TRBD1 as a possible D gene (5 bases). The CDR3 consists of 13 residues. Trimming shortened V by 0 bases and J by 3 bases, and 7 bases separated the two germline ends. The germline CDR1 and CDR2 sequences are SGHRS and YFSETQ. CDR3 in amino acids: CASSLGQYYEQYF. The CDR3 DNA reads as TGCGCCAGCAGCTTGGGACAGTACTACGAGCAGTACTTC.

This clone showed up just once. This chain joins TRBV30 and TRBJ1-6, with D possibly being TRBD1 (6 bases). From germline, CDR1 is GTSNPN and CDR2 SVGIG (reference sequence). This CDR3 spans 18 amino acids. Trimming took off 0 bases at V and 9 bases at J, with 24 bases between the two ends. The CDR3, as DNA: TGTGCCTGGAGTGTAATGCAGGGGCCGTCCGGCGGCCTTTCACCCCTCCACTTT. It encodes CAWSVMQGPSGGLSPLHF.

This clone appeared once. The J gene is TRBJ1-1, the V gene TRBV5-6, with a tentative D call TRBD1 (6 bases). Per the germline V gene, CDR1 is SGHDT and CDR2 is YYEEEE. With 2 bases removed from V and 9 bases from J, the gap between germline ends came to 11 bases. This CDR3 has 12 residues. The CDR3 here is CASSLVGTKAFF. CDR3 coding DNA: TGTGCCAGCAGCTTAGTGGGGACAAAAGCTTTCTTT.

The chain has TRBV7-2 and TRBJ2-7; 10 nucleotides agree with TRBD2. Per germline, CDR1 SGHTA and CDR2 FQGNSA. The CDR3 contains 15 residues. The V segment lost 6 bases and the J segment 3 bases; nucleotides outside the gene matches: 8. The CDR3 region is CASRLTLAGNYEQYF. The CDR3 DNA reads as TGTGCCAGCAGACTCACACTAGCGGGGAACTACGAGCAGTACTTC.